The entry that follows covers one T cell receptor beta chain sequence. What it recognizes is unknown. The sample originates from a study of T cells expressing NK-cell markers. Across the study: Sorted CD3+CD56+NKG2C+, CD3+CD56+NKG2C- and CD3+CD56-NKG2C+ T cells supplied TCR beta repertoires.

Making the TCR beta cDNA relied on 5'RACE template switching with UMIs. TCRdb reprocessed the 5' RACE reads; each CDR3 protein has one entry and no DNA is given. The sample data list more than 250,000 distinct CDR3 sequences. Study-level findings and limits: In about six donors, dominant NKG2C+ clonotypes were roughly 1.0-8% of CD8+ T cells.

The specimen was blood T cells: a sorted CD56 or NKG2C T cell subset, CD4+ or CD8+ T cells, or bulk PBMC T cells (not recorded which). The receptor comes from a young man in good health.

The CDR3 sequence is CASRRSLSEQYF. The V and J genes are TRBV12-3 or TRBV12-4 and TRBJ2-7. The CDR3 extends over 12 amino acids.